This T cell receptor beta chain was recovered during a study of cytomegalovirus exposure and HLA in healthy donors listed by TCRdb under 2017. Concerning the study at large: A later analysis indicated that the roughly 120 validation repertoires were generated on the platform also employed for the approximately 690 repertoires of the first cohort. The aim of the study was to test whether cataloging public T cell receptors could identify signatures of past pathogen exposure. A separate validation cohort of 100 to 150 different subjects was used in addition to the approximately 640-subject first cohort. High-throughput TCR immunosequencing, statistical association of individual TCRs with disease status, and machine learning were combined to predict cytomegalovirus infection status.

The method was the immunoSEQ multiplex PCR assay. Per the authors' processing: To diagnose cytomegalovirus status from the catalog of TCR beta chain sequences, a statistical classification framework was built. Entries here come from immuneACCESS through TCRdb and include only in-frame sequences with V and J called. Some clones fail to appear in such tables; in the studies checked, an unresolved V gene covers under half of the shortfall, and the cause of the remainder is unknown. D and trimming come from the DNA, and the V and J calls and clone size come from that table. The sample table records about 170,000 clones; roughly 90% of these occur just once. The ten top clones hold 4.2% of the sample. With regard to this clone: The clone's antigen remains unknown. There are no base qualities to consult, and no much larger clone falls within one base.

The junction shows trimming of 2 bases on V and 6 bases on J, plus 4 bases between the germline ends. Sequences SNHLY (CDR1) and FYNNEI (CDR2) are obtained from the germline V gene. Its CDR3 holds 12 amino acids, cysteine through phenylalanine. Here the CDR3 DNA is all that survives: 36 bases in frame from base 1. The paper's findings and limits, for the study overall: Of the cluster scores, 85% to 95% were above 0 in a later analysis, which found that TCRs clustered in the first cohort also tended to co-occur in the approximately 110 validation repertoires. A total of 164 TCR beta chains were listed by the study as associated with cytomegalovirus. All 120 or so repertoires were used to score co-occurrence in the validation cohort in a later analysis, because that analysis had no HLA typing for the cohort. According to the authors, the approach could potentially be generalized to other disease states and immunological phenotypes. In both the original and validation cohorts, the classifier was reported to diagnose cytomegalovirus status with high specificity and sensitivity. A few of the identified cytomegalovirus-associated TCR beta chains were confirmed in vitro to be specific for cytomegalovirus antigens. Across donors, most TCR sequences were observed very rarely, whereas some public TCRs were present in many individuals.

Separate from the approximately 670-subject first cohort, the validation cohort of 90 to 150 subjects was the group to which the donors belonged. Recombination linked TRBV2 to TRBJ1-4; no D segment can be confidently identified. This TCR came from a man aged 18 to 35 in good health and CMV-seropositive. Sequenced material: PBMCs. The CDR3 has the sequence CASSENYEKLFF. At the DNA level, the sequence is TGTGCCAGCAGTGAAAACTATGAAAAACTGTTTTTT.